The rows below give T cell receptor beta chains drawn from one sample of a study of T cells in Graves' hyperthyroidism and ophthalmopathy. TCRdb redid the calling of the multiplex PCR reads with MiXCR, one entry per CDR3 protein. The sample has over 650,000 distinct CDR3 sequences; about a sixth are singletons. The sample consisted of blood. The receptors here all came from a man aged 18 to 29 with Graves' hyperthyroidism. Both conserved end residues are part of each CDR3. The D gene is left open where the match is weak. Rows give clone size only sometimes, using once, few, many, or a class for an expanded clone.

D gene,clone size,J gene,V gene,CDR3 DNA,CDR3 protein
TRBD1,-,TRBJ2-7,TRBV7-9,TGTGCCAGCAGCCAAGCGACAGGGCCCTCCTACGAGCAGTACTTC,CASSQATGPSYEQYF
TRBD2,-,TRBJ2-2,TRBV15,TGTGCCACCAGCAGGGGGAGGGAGGCCGGGGAGCTGTTTTTT,CATSRGREAGELFF
TRBD2,many,TRBJ2-7,TRBV28,TGTGCCAGCAGTTCCCCGGGTAGCGGGAGAGGGTACGAGCAGTACTTC,CASSSPGSGRGYEQYF
TRBD2,many,TRBJ2-5,TRBV2,TGTGCCAGCGGCTCTAGCGGACTAGCGGATCACCAAGAGACCCAGTACTTC,CASGSSGLADHQETQYF
TRBD1,many,TRBJ2-1,TRBV2,TGTGCCAGCAGTGGGGGGGACAGGGCTTCCAATGAGCAGTTCTTC,CASSGGDRASNEQFF
TRBD1,few,TRBJ2-7,TRBV7-9,TGTGCCAGCCTACTGGGACAGGAGTCCTACGAGCAGTACTTC,CASLLGQESYEQYF
-,many,TRBJ2-3,TRBV28,TGTGCCAGCAGTTTATTGTTCCGGGGGAAGACAGATACGCAGTATTTT,CASSLLFRGKTDTQYF
-,many,TRBJ2-7,TRBV7-2,TGTGCCAGCAGCAACCGGCGGGGGCCTTTAGAGCAGTACTTC,CASSNRRGPLEQYF
-,many,TRBJ1-2,TRBV6-1,TGTGCCAGCAGTGAAGACAGCCCGCCTGGCTACACCTTC,CASSEDSPPGYTF
-,few,TRBJ2-7,TRBV7-2,TGTGCCAGCAGCACCCCCAGGGGGGGAGACAGAAGGGAGCAGTACTTC,CASSTPRGGDRREQYF
TRBD2,many,TRBJ2-7,TRBV28,TGTGCCAGCAGTTTCGGTTTGGGGACTAGCGGGAGAAGTCACGAGCAGTACTTC,CASSFGLGTSGRSHEQYF
TRBD2,many,TRBJ2-1,TRBV2,TGTGCCAGCAGTGCGTTGGTAGCGGGGAACAATGAGCAGTTCTTC,CASSALVAGNNEQFF
-,-,TRBJ2-6,TRBV5-1,TGCGCCAGCAGCTTGGCGGTCAGCCTAAGCTCTGGGGCCAACGTCCTGACTTTC,CASSLAVSLSSGANVLTF
-,few,TRBJ1-4,TRBV20-1,TGCAGTGCTAGAGCGGGGGAAGGGGGAAAACTGTTTTTT,CSARAGEGGKLFF
TRBD2,many,TRBJ2-1,TRBV2,TGTGCCAGCAGTCCGGGACTAGCCTCTCAGGGGGATGAGCAGTTCTTC,CASSPGLASQGDEQFF
TRBD2,many,TRBJ2-7,TRBV2,TGTGCCAGCAGTGAGGTTCGGGAGGGCCGCTACGAGCAGTACTTC,CASSEVREGRYEQYF
TRBD2,few,TRBJ2-5,TRBV9,TGTGCCAGCAGCGTAGAAGCTAGCGGGAGAGGGGGAGAGACCCAGTACTTC,CASSVEASGRGGETQYF
TRBD1,many,TRBJ1-2,TRBV28,TGTGCCAGCAGTCTCAGTCCCGGGACAGGCGACTTGGACTATGGCTACACCTTC,CASSLSPGTGDLDYGYTF
-,many,TRBJ2-5,TRBV6-1,TGTGCCAGCGGCGCCCTTAAGGGGGAGACCCAGTACTTC,CASGALKGETQYF
-,few,TRBJ1-5,TRBV10-2,TGCGCCAATCCACAGGGTGCAGTCGGTCAGCCCCAGCACTTT,CANPQGAVGQPQHF
TRBD2,few,TRBJ2-3,TRBV5-6,TGTGCCAGCAGCTTGGACTTTATGGGGACTAGCGGAGGCCACACAGATACGCAGTATTTT,CASSLDFMGTSGGHTDTQYF
TRBD2,-,TRBJ2-3,TRBV11-2,TGTGCCAGCAGCCCCGCTAGCGGGGCGGTGGCAGATACGCAGTATTTT,CASSPASGAVADTQYF
-,-,TRBJ1-1,TRBV5-4,TGTGCCAGCAGCTTAGAGGACACTGAAGCTTTCTTT,CASSLEDTEAFF
-,many,TRBJ2-3,TRBV6-1,TGTGCCAGCAGTGAAGACTGGTTAGGCACGCAGTATTTT,CASSEDWLGTQYF
TRBD2,-,TRBJ2-1,TRBV5-5,TGTGCCAGCAGTTGGGCGGGACTAGCGGGAGAGGGTGAGCAGTTCTTC,CASSWAGLAGEGEQFF
-,many,TRBJ2-7,TRBV7-2,TGTGCCAGCAGCTTAGTCACCGACTCCTACGAGCAGTACTTC,CASSLVTDSYEQYF
TRBD2,few,TRBJ2-5,TRBV13,TGTGCCAGCAGCTGGGGGATAGCGGGGACAGAGACCCAGTACTTC,CASSWGIAGTETQYF
-,many,TRBJ1-2,TRBV2,TGTGCCAGCAGTGGGGTCAACAGGGCACAGGTGCACGTGATCGGCTACACCTTC,CASSGVNRAQVHVIGYTF
-,few,TRBJ2-6,TRBV20-1,TGCAGTGCTAGAGCCCCGGCCAACGTCCTGACTTTC,CSARAPANVLTF
-,many,TRBJ2-7,TRBV28,TGTGCCAGCAGACCGGGGTCTTCCTACGAGCAGTACTTC,CASRPGSSYEQYF
TRBD2,-,TRBJ2-4,TRBV28,TGTGCCAGCAGCCCGACCGGGACTAGCGTCATAGCCAAAAACATTCAGTACTTC,CASSPTGTSVIAKNIQYF
-,many,TRBJ1-1,TRBV11-3,TGTGCCAGCAGCTTATATGGAGGGACTGAAGCTTTCTTT,CASSLYGGTEAFF
-,many,TRBJ1-1,TRBV5-1,TGCGCCAGCAGCTTGGAGCGCAGGCCGAGGTCTGAAGCTTTCTTT,CASSLERRPRSEAFF
-,-,TRBJ2-7,TRBV19,TGTGCCAGTAGTATCCCGGGAGCGGCCTACGAGCAGTACTTC,CASSIPGAAYEQYF
TRBD1,-,TRBJ2-7,TRBV29-1,TGCAGCGTTGAGCCTCGGTCGGGACAGAAGTCCTACGAGCAGTACTTC,CSVEPRSGQKSYEQYF
-,many,TRBJ2-3,TRBV6-2/TRBV6-3,TGTGCCAGCAGTTACGGAGATACGCAGTATTTT,CASSYGDTQYF
-,few,TRBJ1-6,TRBV2,TGTGCCAGCAGTGTACAGGGAACGAATTCACCCCTCCACTTT,CASSVQGTNSPLHF
-,-,TRBJ1-1,TRBV5-1,TGCGCCAGCAGCTTGTTCCCAGGAAAAAACACTGAAGCTTTCTTT,CASSLFPGKNTEAFF
-,few,TRBJ2-3,TRBV27,TGTGCCAGCAGTTTTGGGCAGACTCCTAGCACAGATACGCAGTATTTT,CASSFGQTPSTDTQYF
TRBD1,many,TRBJ1-6,TRBV20-1,TGCAGTGCTAGAGATTGGACAGGGCGTAATTCACCCCTCCACTTT,CSARDWTGRNSPLHF
-,-,TRBJ2-2,TRBV11-3,TGTGCCAGCACCCGATTCCCCGGGGAGCTGTTTTTT,CASTRFPGELFF
-,-,TRBJ2-1,TRBV20-1,TGCAGTGCTACGGCCACAAGGGAGCAGTTCTTC,CSATATREQFF
-,many,TRBJ1-1,TRBV28,TGTGCCAGCAGTTTATTTGTCAATGAAGCTTTCTTT,CASSLFVNEAFF
-,-,TRBJ2-5,TRBV9,TGTGCCAGCAGCGTAGCCGGGAGAGCCCGGGAGACCCAGTACTTC,CASSVAGRARETQYF
-,-,TRBJ2-1,TRBV12-3/TRBV12-4,TGTGCCAGCAGTTTACTCCAAAATGAGCAGTTCTTC,CASSLLQNEQFF
-,few,TRBJ2-7,TRBV30,TGTGCCTGGAGCCTACAGGGAGGGTACGAGCAGTACTTC,CAWSLQGGYEQYF
TRBD1,many,TRBJ2-7,TRBV27,TGTGCCAGCAGCAGACAGGGGGCGGAGGACGAGCAGTACTTC,CASSRQGAEDEQYF
-,-,TRBJ2-2,TRBV6-5,TGTGCCAGCAGTTGGGGAGGCCTCACCGGGGAGCTGTTTTTT,CASSWGGLTGELFF
TRBD1,few,TRBJ2-7,TRBV27,TGTGCCAGCAGGGGACAGATCTCCTACGAGCAGTACTTC,CASRGQISYEQYF
TRBD1,many,TRBJ2-5,TRBV20-1,TGCAGTGCTAACAGGGGCAGGGAGACCCAGTACTTC,CSANRGRETQYF
TRBD1,few,TRBJ1-5,TRBV4-1,TGCGCCAGCAGCCATTCCTCAGGACAGGGGCTGGATCAGCCCCAGCATTTT,CASSHSSGQGLDQPQHF
TRBD1,-,TRBJ2-7,TRBV19,TGTGCCAGTAGTATAACCGGGACAGCTACGACCTACGAGCAGTACTTC,CASSITGTATTYEQYF